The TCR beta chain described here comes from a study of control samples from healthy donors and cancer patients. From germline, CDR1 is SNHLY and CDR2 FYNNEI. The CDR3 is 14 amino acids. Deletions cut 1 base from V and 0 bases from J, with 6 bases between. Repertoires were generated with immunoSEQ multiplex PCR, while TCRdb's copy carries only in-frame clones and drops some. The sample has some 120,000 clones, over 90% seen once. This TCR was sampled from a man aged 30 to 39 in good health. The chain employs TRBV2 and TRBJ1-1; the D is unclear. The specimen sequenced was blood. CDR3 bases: TGTGCCAGCAGTGAAGAGGCGATGAACACTGAAGCTTTCTTT. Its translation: CASSEEAMNTEAFF.